The rows below give T cell receptor beta chains drawn from one sample of a study of OX40 agonist ivuxolimab in advanced cancers. Sequenced by immunoSEQ multiplex PCR; TCRdb stores in-frame clones only, minus some. The profile shows about 15,000 clones, approximately 75% of them singletons. The sample in question was CD4+ or CD8+ T cells sorted from blood, obtained in a trial of the OX40 agonist ivuxolimab. These receptors originate from an adult with an advanced solid tumor such as melanoma, head and neck, liver or kidney cancer. Both conserved end residues are part of each CDR3. A D gene is named only where the DNA matches it firmly. Clone size is stated in some rows and not others, as once, few, many or a class when expanded.

V gene	J gene	D gene	clone size	CDR3 protein	CDR3 DNA
TRBV5-1	TRBJ2-1	TRBD2	NA	CASSPGVVREGGNEQFF	TGCGCCAGCAGCCCCGGGGTGGTGCGGGAGGGCGGAAATGAGCAGTTCTTC
TRBV4-1	TRBJ1-1	NA	NA	CASSQGTVVGTEAFF	TGCGCCAGCAGCCAAGGTACAGTGGTTGGCACTGAAGCTTTCTTT
TRBV6-5	TRBJ2-7	NA	NA	CASRTPTGVHYEQYF	TGTGCCAGCAGGACCCCGACAGGAGTCCACTACGAGCAGTACTTC
TRBV30	TRBJ2-3	TRBD2	NA	CAWSVLDWVQREPDTQYF	TGTGCCTGGAGTGTTCTTGATTGGGTTCAGCGGGAGCCAGATACGCAGTATTTT
TRBV19	TRBJ2-7	TRBD1	NA	CASSIWTGNEQYF	TGTGCCAGTAGTATATGGACAGGGAACGAGCAGTACTTC
TRBV27	TRBJ2-3	NA	NA	CASSLSVLGTDTQYF	TGTGCCAGCAGTTTATCGGTACTAGGCACAGATACGCAGTATTTT
TRBV11-2	TRBJ2-1	TRBD2	NA	CASSLVRGTEQFF	TGTGCCAGCAGCTTAGTGCGGGGGACGGAGCAGTTCTTC
TRBV4-3	TRBJ2-7	TRBD2	NA	CASSQGLAGGLYEQYF	TGCGCCAGCAGCCAAGGGCTAGCGGGAGGGCTCTACGAGCAGTACTTC
TRBV6-4	TRBJ1-6	NA	once	CASSDRDNSPLHF	TGTGCCAGCAGTGACAGGGATAATTCACCCCTCCACTTT
TRBV6-4	TRBJ2-1	NA	medium-sized	CASSPGEREQFF	TGTGCCAGCAGTCCTGGAGAGCGGGAGCAGTTCTTC
TRBV19	TRBJ2-5	NA	few	CASSILGTDQETQYF	TGTGCCAGTAGTATCTTAGGGACGGATCAAGAGACCCAGTACTTC
TRBV6-5	TRBJ2-2	NA	NA	CASNWGQNTGELFF	TGTGCCAGCAACTGGGGACAGAACACCGGGGAGCTGTTTTTT
TRBV7-8	TRBJ2-7	TRBD2	NA	CASTPGLAGGYSYEQYF	TGTGCCAGCACCCCGGGACTAGCGGGAGGTTACTCCTACGAGCAGTACTTC
TRBV9	TRBJ2-5	NA	NA	CASSVAGFGEKIQETQYF	TGTGCCAGCAGCGTAGCTGGGTTTGGGGAAAAGATTCAAGAGACCCAGTACTTC
TRBV7-2	TRBJ1-1	NA	NA	CASSLDLELVHTEAFF	TGTGCCAGCAGCTTAGATTTGGAATTAGTTCACACTGAAGCTTTCTTT
TRBV7-9	TRBJ2-1	NA	NA	CASSLRLAYNEQFF	TGTGCCAGCAGCTTAAGGCTAGCTTACAATGAGCAGTTCTTC
TRBV18	TRBJ2-1	TRBD2	NA	CASSPLPGGGNEQFF	TGTGCCAGCTCTCCCCTCCCGGGAGGTGGGAATGAGCAGTTCTTC
TRBV6-1	TRBJ2-5	TRBD1	NA	CASSEASTGTASFITQYF	TGTGCCAGCAGTGAAGCGAGTACCGGGACAGCTAGTTTCATAACCCAGTACTTC
TRBV28	TRBJ2-1	NA	few	CASLGQAYYNEQFF	TGTGCCAGCCTCGGGCAAGCATACTACAATGAGCAGTTCTTC
TRBV19	TRBJ2-7	NA	NA	CASIGGTTYEQYF	TGTGCCAGTATCGGCGGGACAACCTACGAGCAGTACTTC
TRBV2	TRBJ1-2	NA	medium-sized	CASRGVLGAFGYTF	TGTGCCAGCAGGGGGGTACTGGGGGCTTTTGGCTACACCTTC
TRBV11-2	TRBJ2-3	NA	NA	CASSLGYTDTQYF	TGTGCCAGCAGCTTAGGGTACACAGATACGCAGTATTTT
TRBV19	TRBJ1-5	NA	NA	CASSTLTGLNQPQHF	TGTGCCAGTAGTACGCTGACAGGTCTCAATCAGCCCCAGCATTTT
TRBV7-7	TRBJ2-1	NA	NA	CASSAAHGAGNEQFF	TGTGCCAGCAGCGCGGCGCATGGGGCGGGGAATGAGCAGTTCTTC
TRBV7-9	TRBJ1-2	NA	NA	CASSSPVVATVYGYTF	TGTGCCAGCAGTTCACCAGTGGTGGCTACTGTCTATGGCTACACCTTC
TRBV2	TRBJ2-7	NA	NA	CASSEAAADLYEQYF	TGTGCCAGCAGTGAAGCGGCAGCGGACCTCTACGAGCAGTACTTC
TRBV27	TRBJ2-1	TRBD2	few	CASSLAGGNEQFF	TGTGCCAGCAGTTTAGCGGGAGGCAATGAGCAGTTCTTC
TRBV19	TRBJ2-2	TRBD1	NA	CASSIGDRGYNTGELFF	TGTGCCAGTAGTATAGGGGACAGGGGGTACAACACCGGGGAGCTGTTTTTT
TRBV27	TRBJ2-7	NA	NA	CATREEGYEQYF	TGTGCCACCCGTGAAGAGGGATACGAGCAGTACTTC
TRBV6-4	TRBJ2-5	TRBD2	NA	CASSPSGGQETQYF	TGTGCCAGCAGCCCTAGCGGAGGCCAAGAGACCCAGTACTTC
TRBV9	TRBJ2-7	NA	medium-sized	CASSGGQSSYEQYF	TGTGCCAGCAGCGGCGGACAGAGCTCCTACGAGCAGTACTTC
TRBV7-8	TRBJ2-1	NA	NA	CASSQKGTLKYNEQFF	TGTGCCAGCAGCCAGAAGGGGACCTTGAAATACAATGAGCAGTTCTTC
TRBV27	TRBJ2-1	NA	NA	CASSLLGRGGNEQFF	TGTGCCAGCAGTTTGTTGGGCAGGGGTGGGAATGAGCAGTTCTTC
TRBV19	TRBJ2-7	NA	NA	CASSIGGSPYEQYF	TGTGCCAGTAGTATAGGGGGGAGTCCCTACGAGCAGTACTTC
TRBV6-4	TRBJ2-1	NA	NA	CASSDPHEQFF	TGTGCCAGCAGTGACCCCCATGAGCAGTTCTTC
TRBV5-6	TRBJ2-6	NA	NA	CASNPPTTQATRGANVLTF	TGTGCCAGCAACCCGCCCACAACTCAGGCCACGAGGGGGGCCAACGTCCTGACTTTC
TRBV28	TRBJ2-1	TRBD2	NA	CASSLLASGMEQFF	TGTGCCAGCAGTTTACTTGCTAGCGGCATGGAGCAGTTCTTC
TRBV5-4	TRBJ1-1	NA	few	CASSLDASWNTEAFF	TGTGCCAGCAGCTTGGATGCCAGCTGGAACACTGAAGCTTTCTTT
TRBV4-2	TRBJ2-7	TRBD2	NA	CASSQGVSGAYEQYF	TGTGCCAGCAGCCAAGGGGTTAGCGGGGCCTACGAGCAGTACTTC
TRBV13	TRBJ2-7	TRBD1	NA	CASSPGQGDYEQYF	TGTGCCAGCAGCCCAGGACAGGGGGACTACGAGCAGTACTTC
TRBV5-6	TRBJ2-1	NA	NA	CASSPAGSGYSYNEQFF	TGTGCCAGCAGCCCGGCGGGTAGCGGTTACTCCTACAATGAGCAGTTCTTC
TRBV7-9	TRBJ1-5	NA	NA	CASSLDRQGESPQHF	TGTGCCAGCAGCTTAGATCGGCAGGGTGAATCGCCCCAGCATTTT
TRBV5-4	TRBJ1-6	TRBD1	NA	CASSQTGSNSPLHF	TGTGCCAGCAGCCAGACAGGGAGTAATTCACCCCTCCACTTT
TRBV7-6	TRBJ2-7	TRBD2	NA	CASSLDPPSGTYEQYF	TGTGCCAGCAGCTTAGATCCCCCTAGCGGGACATACGAGCAGTACTTC
TRBV5-1	TRBJ1-2	NA	NA	CASSSRLGLDYGYTF	TGCGCCAGCAGCTCCAGGTTAGGGCTAGACTATGGCTACACCTTC
TRBV11-3	TRBJ1-3	NA	NA	CASSSRHLPGNTIYF	TGTGCCAGCAGCTCGCGACACCTACCTGGAAACACCATATATTTT
TRBV7-9	TRBJ1-1	NA	NA	CASSLVQGGTEAFF	TGTGCCAGCAGCTTAGTTCAGGGAGGGACTGAAGCTTTCTTT
TRBV4-1	TRBJ2-2	TRBD2	NA	CARGLAGGPNTGELFF	TGCGCCAGGGGCCTAGCGGGAGGGCCGAACACCGGGGAGCTGTTTTTT
TRBV27	TRBJ2-7	NA	NA	CASRHQPYEQYF	TGTGCCAGCAGACACCAACCCTACGAGCAGTACTTC
TRBV6-5	TRBJ2-1	NA	medium-sized	CASSYLGENEQFF	TGTGCCAGCAGTTACTTGGGCGAGAATGAGCAGTTCTTC
TRBV7-3	TRBJ2-2	NA	NA	CASSTGQNTGELFF	TGTGCCAGCAGCACGGGACAGAACACCGGGGAGCTGTTTTTT
TRBV10-1	TRBJ2-3	NA	few	CASSTTTATDTQYF	TGCGCCAGCAGTACAACTACAGCCACAGATACGCAGTATTTT
TRBV6-4	TRBJ2-3	NA	medium-sized	CASSDSPGSDTQYF	TGTGCCAGCAGTGACTCCCCGGGATCAGATACGCAGTATTTT